The clone carrying this T cell receptor beta chain was observed a handful of times. Its antigen remains unidentified. This specimen belongs to a study of vaccination effects on CD4 cells after COVID-19. Study details: A density of fewer than 2.5 million PBMC per well was used; these cells were cultured with roughly 10 IU/ml IL-2 and about 9.5 ug/ml peptides.

It was after 10 days of culture that CD4+ T cells were isolated. Nobody among the vaccine recipients had prior SARS-CoV-2 infection (nucleocapsid antibodies were negative). Some clones are missing from TCRdb's copy, which holds only in-frame ones; the method was immunoSEQ multiplex PCR. The sample consists of 50,000 or so clones, 67% of them appearing once. Study-level points and caveats: Marked clonal contraction of both clone types appeared late after vaccination. Convalescent patients were scarce in the study, and it lacked early post-infection timepoints.

The receptor comes from a human donor who received a COVID-19 vaccine. The sample here was CD4+ T cells from PBMCs cultured without peptide, taken before COVID-19 vaccination.

The CDR3 nucleotides are TGTGCCAGCTCACCACCAGGGACAGGGGGCTCGGTAGCTTTCTTT. It encodes CASSPPGTGGSVAFF. The chain links TRBV18 to TRBJ1-1; the match to TRBD1 covers 12 bases. The CDR3 length is 15 residues. Trimming took 0 bases from V and 10 from J; bases not matched to a gene: 6. Germline-derived CDR1 and CDR2 are KGHSH and LQKENI.